A single sample is the source of the 14 T cell receptor beta chains below, sequenced in a study of cytomegalovirus exposure and HLA in healthy donors. Primers for the PCR totalled 60 Vbeta and 13 Jbeta. Libraries were prepared by immunoSEQ multiplex PCR; TCRdb keeps only in-frame clonotypes and omits some of them. The sample lists some 140,000 clones; 65% to 80% were seen once. Material for sequencing was PBMCs. The source is a man aged 40-49 years in good health and CMV-seronegative.

V is TRBV4-2 and J is TRBJ1-2, with 8 bases fitting TRBD1. The CDR3 length is 16 residues. Trimming removed 0 bases from V and 4 bases from J; junction bases left unmatched: 7. Germline V gene data show CDR1 as LGHNA and CDR2 as YNFKEQ. CDR3 sequence: CASSQEVRGRTYGYTF. The CDR3 nucleotides are TGTGCCAGCAGCCAAGAGGTCAGGGGGCGGACCTATGGCTACACCTTC.

The chain is built from TRBV7-2 and TRBJ2-5; D call uncertain. The CDR3 contains 16 residues. Trimming left V 4 bases short and J 0 bases short, with 15 bases between. CDR1 is SGHTA, CDR2 FQGNSA, per germline. For the CDR3, the DNA is TGTGCCAGCAGCTACTATTTGTTAGGCCACCAAGAGACCCAGTACTTC. Its protein is CASSYYLLGHQETQYF.

This chain uses TRBV7-2 with TRBJ2-1, with TRBD2 matching over 8 bases. The length of the CDR3 is 13 residues. Trimming removed 5 bases from V and 15 bases from J; junction bases left unmatched: 12. Germline V lookup: CDR1 SGHTA, CDR2 FQGNSA. Written as DNA, the CDR3 is TGTGCCAGCAGCCCACTAGCGGTGTATGGTCCGTTCTTC. It codes for CASSPLAVYGPFF.

The chain links TRBV27 to TRBJ2-2, with TRBD2 matching over 8 bases. V gave up 1 base and J gave up 4 bases; unmatched junction bases: 14. CDR1 and CDR2 (germline): MNHEY, SMNVEV (reference sequence). The CDR3 totals 19 residues. CDR3 sequence reads: CASSLYGPSGTRFTGELFF. CDR3 sequence (DNA): TGTGCCAGCAGTTTATATGGCCCCTCCGGGACTAGATTCACCGGGGAGCTGTTTTTT.

The gene calls are TRBV30 and TRBJ1-3; no clear D. Trimming left V 3 bases short and J 2 bases short, with 17 bases between. Germline V lookup: CDR1 GTSNPN, CDR2 SVGIG (reference sequence). This CDR3 has 16 residues. CDR3 DNA sequence: TGTGCCTGGAGCCCCATCCGGGTCCGTACTGGAAACACCATATATTTT. As protein: CAWSPIRVRTGNTIYF.

V is TRBV7-2 and J is TRBJ2-2; D is unclear. The germline gives CDR1 SGHTA, CDR2 FQGNSA. Trimming cost V 5 bases and J 4 bases, with 14 bases left between them. The CDR3 is 15 amino acids. The CDR3 bases are TGTGCCAGCAGCCCCTCGGGTGAACGCACCGGGGAGCTGTTTTTT. Protein product: CASSPSGERTGELFF.

CDR3 sequence: CATSERLAGGREQYF. For the CDR3, the DNA is TGTGCCACCAGCGAAAGACTAGCGGGAGGGCGCGAGCAGTACTTC. The rearrangement links TRBV15 to TRBJ2-7; 14 bases are a match to TRBD2. V lost 5 bases and J lost 6; bases outside the gene matches: 6. Germline CDR1 reads LNHNV; CDR2 reads YYDKDF (reference sequence). The CDR3 has 15 amino acids.

This clone was counted a few times. The chain combines TRBV30 with TRBJ2-1; tentatively, D is TRBD2 (5 bases). The CDR3 is 11 amino acids. From germline, CDR1 is GTSNPN and CDR2 SVGIG (reference sequence). Trimming removed 4 bases at V and 10 bases at J, with 11 bases between. CDR3 in amino acids: CAWTLAYEQFF. Here the CDR3 DNA reads TGTGCCTGGACGCTAGCTTACGAGCAGTTCTTC.

The V and J genes are TRBV6-6 and TRBJ2-3, with TRBD2 identical over 8 bases. Per the germline V gene, CDR1 is MNHNY and CDR2 is SVGAGI (reference sequence). The CDR3 is made up of 16 amino acids. V dropped 6 bases and J dropped 8; count of bases not matched to a gene: 16. The CDR3 spells CASSLEWSGGIGTQYF. The CDR3 bases are TGTGCCAGCAGCCTGGAATGGAGCGGGGGAATAGGTACGCAGTATTTT.

In DNA form, the CDR3 reads TGTGCCAGCAGCTTGGTGCCAGCGGGATATGCCGGGGAGCTGTTTTTT. This gives the protein CASSLVPAGYAGELFF. The chain links TRBV5-4 to TRBJ2-2; 7 bases align to TRBD2. With 0 bases clipped from V and 6 bases from J, the junction kept 8 bases outside the gene matches. CDR3 length equals 16 residues. Germline CDR1 reads SGHNT; CDR2 reads YYREEE (reference sequence).

J is TRBJ1-1 and V is TRBV5-1; 7 bases line up with TRBD1. CDR3 length: 14 amino acids. CDR1 and CDR2 (germline): SGHRS, YFSETQ. V was pared by 4 bases and J by 4 bases, with 7 bases of the junction left unmatched. In nucleotides, the CDR3 is TGCGCCAGCAGCGGAGGGGGCAGGGCCACTGAAGCTTTCTTT. Translation: CASSGGGRATEAFF.

This rearrangement joins TRBV5-1 to TRBJ2-3; 8 positions match TRBD1. Germline CDR1 SGHRS, CDR2 YFSETQ. The CDR3 spans 15 residues. J lost 5 bases, V lost 4 bases, and 9 bases had no gene match. The CDR3 sequence is CASSPPQGAGDTQYF. CDR3 bases: TGCGCCAGCAGCCCCCCGCAGGGGGCAGGAGATACGCAGTATTTT.

The chain carries TRBV6-5 and TRBJ1-2; D may be TRBD1 (6 bases). V was cut by 2 bases and J by 2 bases, with 12 bases left in between. CDR3 length equals 15 residues. Germline lookup yields CDR1 MNHEY and CDR2 SVGAGI. The CDR3: CASSYARGQNYGYTF. The CDR3 DNA reads as TGTGCCAGCAGTTACGCCAGGGGCCAAAACTATGGCTACACCTTC.

The chain combines TRBV2 with TRBJ2-7, with 8 bases identical to TRBD1. The germline gives CDR1 SNHLY, CDR2 FYNNEI. J gave up 0 bases and V 5 bases, and 6 bases lay outside the gene matches. The CDR3 contains 15 residues. CDR3 region: CASSHPGQVSYEQYF. The CDR3 DNA is TGTGCCAGCAGTCACCCGGGACAGGTCTCCTACGAGCAGTACTTC.